This entry concerns a single T cell receptor (beta chain). Antigen specificity is unknown. This entry is derived from a study of beta chain features in type 1 diabetes. The CDR3 covers 15 residues. The germline gives CDR1 MDHEN, CDR2 SYDVKM. V lost 2 bases to trimming and J lost 9 bases; unmatched junction nucleotides: 6. General observations from the study: Patients showed naive, central memory and Treg TCRB repertoires that appeared more similar than those of healthy donors.

Since all of the isolated RNA was reverse transcribed, expressed TCRB transcripts were what got sequenced. The data were produced by immunoSEQ multiplex PCR, yet TCRdb's version contains in-frame clones alone and is incomplete. The sample has about 620,000 clones; around 15% are singletons. This chain connects TRBV28 to TRBJ1-6; 8 bases align to TRBD1. The sequenced material came from naive CD4+ T cells from blood. This receptor was identified in a man aged 18 to 35 in good health. The CDR3 region has the DNA TGTGCCAGCAGTTTAGGGGCACAGGGGGGTTCACCCCTCCACTTT. Residues: CASSLGAQGGSPLHF.